The clone carrying this T cell receptor beta chain came up many times. Antigen specificity is unknown. This sample was taken from a study of tumor-infiltrating lymphocytes in primary liver carcinoma. Whole-study results and caveats: Lesser overlap characterized tumor-adjacent and tumor-blood pairs relative to tumor region pairs. The study found a significantly higher top-250-clone fraction in tumors than in blood (p = 0.039).

The CDR3 extends over 14 amino acids. CDR1 is SGHRS and CDR2 is YFSETQ in the germline V gene. Trimming removed 2 bases from V and 7 bases from J; junction bases left unmatched: 4. RNA and DNA were co-extracted from around 20-30 mg of unsorted bulk tissue. The authors made TCR beta cDNA from approximately 500 ng total RNA with a constant-region primer. Investigators got TCR beta libraries out of three nested multiplex PCR rounds, done with slightly modified ARM-PCR. TRBV1-TRBV30 forward primers paired with a C-beta reverse primer were used in the first two PCR rounds, which ran about 11 cycles each. TCRdb re-analysed the multiplex PCR reads in MiXCR, keeping a single row per CDR3 protein. The table has about 120,000 distinct CDR3 sequences, around 70% seen once.

The chain employs TRBV5-1 and TRBJ2-1, with 9 bases that match TRBD2. The specimen was tumor-adjacent normal liver tissue. The source is a woman aged 60-75 years with primary liver carcinoma and hepatitis B virus infection. The CDR3 spells CASSFSGSRNEQFF. Written as DNA, the CDR3 is TGCGCCAGCAGCTTTAGCGGGAGTAGGAATGAGCAGTTCTTC.